This entry lists 31 T cell receptor beta chains sequenced from one sample in a study of human T cells and chemical hapten exposure. As for time point: patch test 2, 6 weeks after DPC sensitization. Sample treatment: therapeutic diphenylcyclopropenone sensitization with weekly scalp DPC. TCRdb fed the RACE reads into MiXCR, producing one record per CDR3 protein. The table shows approximately 96,000 distinct CDR3 sequences, with about 9.3% occurring only once. The sample consisted of whole blood, taken in connection with sensitization to the hapten diphenylcyclopropenone (DPC). The source of these receptors is a woman aged 40 to 50 with alopecia areata. Some clones in this sample may be carry-over from other donors' samples.

This sequence joins TRBV28 and TRBJ2-1; D might be TRBD2 (6 bases). Germline V lookup: CDR1 MDHEN, CDR2 SYDVKM. V lost 5 bases and J lost 11, with 16 bases in between. The CDR3 spans 13 residues. The CDR3 nucleotides read TGTGCCAGCAGTGCTGAGGGACTGAGAAAGCAGTTCTTC. Translating it yields CASSAEGLRKQFF.

The chain uses TRBV13 and TRBJ2-3; D perhaps matches TRBD1 (5 bases). The germline V and J ends were trimmed by 2 bases and 4 bases, with 10 bases remaining between them. Germline CDR1 PRHDT, CDR2 FYEKMQ (reference sequence). The CDR3 is 14 amino acids. The CDR3 nucleotides read TGTGCCAGCAGCTTACCGCAGGGTTCAGATACGCAGTATTTT. It is translated as CASSLPQGSDTQYF.

The chain combines TRBV28 with TRBJ1-5; no clear D gene. Germline CDR1 MDHEN, CDR2 SYDVKM. V was trimmed by 8 bases and J by 3 bases, leaving 8 bases between them. The CDR3 runs to 12 residues. CDR3 in amino acids: CASCRTNQPQHF. Here the CDR3 DNA reads TGTGCCAGCTGTCGCACCAATCAGCCCCAGCATTTT.

This clonotype was seen at least ten times. The CDR3 coding sequence is TGTGCCAGCAGTCTGGCCGGGACACCGAGGGAGACCCAGTACTTC. Its protein is CASSLAGTPRETQYF. J is TRBJ2-5 and V is TRBV5-5; D is possibly TRBD1 (6 bases). Trimming removed 5 bases from V and 5 bases from J, with 19 bases in between. The germline gives CDR1 SGHKS, CDR2 YYEKEE (reference sequence). CDR3 length: 15 residues.

Concerning this clonotype: An end of the junction does not agree with germline; a read error may underlie this. V usage is TRBV15 and J usage is TRBJ1-1; maybe TRBD1 (5 bases). The CDR3 is 13 amino acids. In germline, CDR1 is LNHNV, CDR2 YYDKDF (reference sequence). The CDR3 is CATRLGEGTKAFF. In DNA form, the CDR3 reads TGTGCCACCAGGCTAGGGGAGGGCACTAAAGCTTTCTTT.

The chain uses TRBV18 and TRBJ1-4, with a tentative D call TRBD1 (6 bases). The ends were cut back, 6 bases at V and 0 bases at J, with 20 bases in the middle. Germline CDR1 KGHSH, CDR2 LQKENI. CDR3 length equals 18 residues. CDR3 loop: CASSLRRGGRPTNEKLFF. CDR3 nucleotide sequence: TGTGCCAGCTCCCTCCGGAGGGGGGGCAGGCCAACTAATGAAAAACTGTTTTTT. Drawing the rest from reference TRBV18 and TRBJ1-4, the complete variable domain is NAGVMQNPRHLVRRRGQEARLRCSPMKGHSHVYWYRQLPEEGLKFMVYLQKENIIDESGMPKERFSAEFPKEGPSILRIQQVVRGDSAAYFCASSLRRGGRPTNEKLFFGSGTQLSVL.

This clonotype was counted between two and nine times. This chain joins TRBV28 and TRBJ2-7; 9 bases line up with TRBD1. The V gene's germline CDR1 is MDHEN and CDR2 SYDVKM. J lost 2 bases, V lost 8 bases, and 16 bases had no gene match. The CDR3 covers 17 residues. The chain's CDR3 is CASHRAGWDRATYEQYF. In nucleotides, the CDR3 is TGTGCCAGCCACCGTGCGGGTTGGGACAGGGCTACCTACGAGCAGTACTTC.

The chain joins TRBV29-1 to TRBJ2-1; D perhaps matches TRBD2 (5 bases). The V and J ends lost 7 bases and 7 bases respectively, with 26 bases between them. The CDR3 runs to 16 residues. Germline values: CDR1 SQVTM, CDR2 ANQGSEA. CDR3 sequence (DNA): TGCAGCGCCACCCTGCTCGAGGGAAGGTCGTTTAATGAGCAGTTCTTC. Translated: CSATLLEGRSFNEQFF.

A few counts support this clonotype. The rearrangement uses TRBV7-9 and TRBJ2-1, with 10 bases lining up with TRBD2. V dropped 5 bases and J dropped 0; count of bases not matched to a gene: 13. The CDR3 runs to 19 residues. CDR1 is SEHNR, CDR2 FQNEAQ, per germline (reference sequence). This CDR3 reads CASSPRTSGTFDSYNEQFF. CDR3 nucleotide sequence: TGTGCCAGCAGCCCGCGGACTAGCGGTACTTTCGACTCCTACAATGAGCAGTTCTTC.

This clonotype turned up a few times. V usage is TRBV7-9 and J usage is TRBJ2-3; 12 nucleotides align to TRBD2. This CDR3 contains 17 residues. Germline CDR1 and CDR2: SEHNR and FQNEAQ (reference sequence). After removal of 5 bases from V and 0 bases from J, the junction contained 6 bases not matched to a gene. The chain's CDR3 is CASSPLGTSGSTDTQYF. The CDR3 DNA sequence: TGTGCCAGCAGCCCTCTTGGGACTAGCGGGAGCACAGATACGCAGTATTTT.

This clonotype was detected only a few times. The CDR3 nucleotides are TGTGCCAGCAGCTCTACCGGGACAGGGGGAAATTCACCCCTCCACTTT. Protein: CASSSTGTGGNSPLHF. The chain recombines TRBV7-2 with TRBJ1-6; 11 bases fit TRBD1. Germline CDR1 is SGHTA and CDR2 is FQGNSA. Trimming at V came to 4 bases and at J to 7 bases, leaving 6 bases not matched to a gene. This CDR3 region has 16 residues.

This clonotype was detected ten times or more. This sequence joins TRBV29-1 and TRBJ1-5; D unresolved. The CDR3 spans 14 residues. Trimming left V 8 bases short and J 7 bases short, with 21 bases between. Germline V gives CDR1 SQVTM, CDR2 ANQGSEA. DNA of the CDR3: TGCAGCCCTACCCGACGGGCATCGGGGCAGCCCCAGCATTTT. Translating it yields CSPTRRASGQPQHF. Full variable domain (missing parts from reference TRBV29-1 and TRBJ1-5): SAVISQKPSRDICQRGTSLTIQCQVDSQVTMMFWYRQQPGQSLTLIATANQGSEATYESGFVIDKFPISRPNLTFSTLTVSNMSPEDSSIYLCSPTRRASGQPQHFGDGTRLSIL.

In this sample, this clonotype turned up many times. This sequence joins TRBV5-1 and TRBJ2-1; D is unclear. The length of the CDR3 is 11 residues. Germline CDR1 and CDR2: SGHRS and YFSETQ. V was cut by 7 bases and J by 6 bases, with 8 bases left in between. The CDR3 here is CASRARNEQFF. The CDR3 DNA sequence: TGCGCCAGCCGGGCCCGCAATGAGCAGTTCTTC.

This clonotype has a handful of counts. V and J are TRBV29-1 and TRBJ1-2; D gene unclear. The CDR3 covers 14 residues. Trimming cost V 2 bases and J 0 bases, with 10 bases left between them. Looked up from germline, CDR1 is SQVTM and CDR2 is ANQGSEA. CDR3 sequence: CSVERALANYGYTF. CDR3 sequence (DNA): TGCAGCGTTGAACGCGCCCTAGCTAACTATGGCTACACCTTC.

V is TRBV7-3 and J is TRBJ2-1, with 8 bases fitting TRBD2. With 7 bases clipped from V and 3 bases from J, the junction kept 8 bases outside the gene matches. The CDR3 loop spans 15 amino acids. CDR1 and CDR2 from the germline V gene are SGHTA and FQGTGA. The CDR3 spells CASTETGGFYNEQFF. The CDR3 DNA reads as TGTGCCAGCACCGAAACGGGGGGGTTCTACAATGAGCAGTTCTTC.

This clonotype was counted at least ten times. The rearrangement uses TRBV7-9 and TRBJ1-2, with D possibly matching TRBD1 (5 bases). The CDR3 sequence is 14 residues long. V was pared by 4 bases and J by 10 bases, with 19 bases between. Germline values: CDR1 SEHNR, CDR2 FQNEAQ (reference sequence). CDR3 in DNA: TGTGCCAGCAGCTGGGAGACCGCAGGGTCGCTCTACACCTTC. Translation: CASSWETAGSLYTF.

The V call is TRBV29-1, the J call TRBJ2-7; no definite D call. The germline V gene encodes CDR1 SQVTM and CDR2 ANQGSEA. Trimming pared 3 bases from V and 7 bases from J, leaving 13 bases between. CDR3 length: 12 amino acids. The CDR3 reads CSVEKSKGEQYF. CDR3 in DNA: TGCAGCGTTGAGAAATCTAAGGGAGAGCAGTACTTC.

V and J are TRBV7-8 and TRBJ1-5; 7 nucleotides line up with TRBD1. Unmatched junction bases numbered 10, after V lost 1 base and J lost 7 bases. Per the germline V gene, CDR1 is SGHVS and CDR2 is FQNEAQ. The CDR3 is 16 residues long. CDR3 sequence (DNA): TGTGCCAGCAGCTTAGAGGGAGGGGGCACAAGGCAGCCCCAGCATTTT. Protein sequence: CASSLEGGGTRQPQHF.

There are many counts of this clonotype. The V and J genes are TRBV20-1 and TRBJ1-6; D gene ambiguous. Germline lookup yields CDR1 DFQATT and CDR2 SNEGSKA (reference sequence). The CDR3 is made up of 13 amino acids. V shed 6 bases and J shed 7 bases, with 13 bases lying between them. As DNA, the CDR3 is TGCAGTGCAAGGGTCTGGGAGAATTCACCCCTCCACTTT. Translated, it gives CSARVWENSPLHF.

J is TRBJ2-7 and V is TRBV6-5, with 10 bases identical to TRBD1. The junction had 12 bases not matched to a gene; V was cut back by 6 bases and J by 4 bases. Per germline, CDR1 MNHEY and CDR2 SVGAGI. The CDR3 contains 16 residues. The CDR3 reads CASRTPGTGASYEQYF. CDR3 bases: TGTGCCAGCAGGACACCCGGGACAGGGGCGAGTTACGAGCAGTACTTC.

The chain links TRBV12-3 or TRBV12-4 to TRBJ1-3; the match to TRBD1 covers 7 bases. J lost 8 bases, V lost 2 bases, and 3 bases had no gene match. The CDR3 is 13 residues long. The CDR3 protein is CASSLNRGYTIYF. The CDR3 region has the DNA TGTGCCAGCAGTTTAAACAGGGGATACACCATATATTTT.

This clonotype was seen ten or more times. A junction boundary mismatches the germline segment, possibly from a read error. The chain recombines TRBV3-1 with TRBJ1-1; D not resolved. The length of the CDR3 is 13 residues. CDR1 LGHDT and CDR2 YNNKEL come from the germline V gene (reference sequence). This CDR3 reads CASSQGSRKEEVF. CDR3 DNA: TGTGCCAGCAGCCAAGGTTCACGGAAGGAGGAGGTCTTT.

The rearrangement joins TRBV6-6 to TRBJ2-5; 9 bases fit TRBD1. CDR1 is MNHNY and CDR2 is SVGAGI in the germline V gene (reference sequence). There are 15 residues in the CDR3. The V gene end was trimmed by 6 bases and the J gene end by 5 bases; junction bases not matched to a gene: 10. The CDR3 sequence is CASRSQQGAGETQYF. The CDR3 DNA reads as TGTGCCAGCAGGAGTCAACAGGGGGCGGGGGAGACCCAGTACTTC.

In its sample, this clonotype was seen a few times. The chain couples TRBV7-9 to TRBJ1-3, with 11 bases lining up with TRBD1. The V segment lost 2 bases and the J segment 7 bases; nucleotides outside the gene matches: 4. Germline V CDR1 and CDR2: SEHNR, FQNEAQ (reference sequence). The CDR3 is 15 residues long. CDR3 DNA: TGTGCCAGCAGCTTACGTGGACAGGGGGCTAACACCATATATTTT. It codes for CASSLRGQGANTIYF.

This clonotype was counted only a few times. V usage is TRBV28 and J usage is TRBJ2-4; D perhaps matches TRBD1 (5 bases). The germline V gene encodes CDR1 MDHEN and CDR2 SYDVKM. The V end lost 2 bases, the J end lost 3 bases, and 14 bases lay between the germline ends. This CDR3 region has 16 residues. The CDR3 sequence: CASSLGGRGGKNIQYF. DNA of the CDR3: TGTGCCAGCAGTTTAGGCGGAAGGGGTGGCAAAAACATTCAGTACTTC.

This clonotype showed up many times. This chain links TRBV7-9 with TRBJ2-2; the D is unclear. This CDR3 comprises 12 residues. CDR1 and CDR2 (germline): SEHNR, FQNEAQ (reference sequence). V dropped 2 bases and J dropped 4 bases, with 2 bases sitting between them. The CDR3 is CASSLSTGELFF. The DNA of the CDR3 is TGTGCCAGCAGCTTATCCACCGGGGAGCTGTTTTTT.

CDR3 sequence: CASSLAAYSYEQYF. The CDR3 coding sequence is TGTGCCAGCAGCTTAGCTGCATATTCCTACGAGCAGTACTTC. V usage is TRBV11-2 and J usage is TRBJ2-7; D ambiguous. Germline V gene data show CDR1 as SGHAT and CDR2 as FQNNGV. The CDR3 extends over 14 amino acids. V gave up 1 base and J gave up 1 base, with 8 bases separating them.

This clonotype has a count of ten or more. The V and J genes are TRBV3-1 and TRBJ2-1, with 12 bases identical to TRBD1. This CDR3 comprises 16 residues. V lost 4 bases and J lost 7; bases outside the gene matches: 8. From germline, CDR1 is LGHDT and CDR2 YNNKEL (reference sequence). The CDR3 sequence is CASSRAGTGGRNEQFF. For the CDR3, the DNA is TGTGCCAGCAGCCGCGCCGGGACAGGGGGCCGGAATGAGCAGTTCTTC.

There are many counts of this clonotype. The V gene is TRBV18, the J gene TRBJ1-6; D is unresolved. Germline-derived CDR1 and CDR2 are KGHSH and LQKENI. CDR3 length: 15 amino acids. V was trimmed by 6 bases and J by 9 bases, leaving 18 bases between them. CDR3 sequence: CASSPTGSKGSPLHF. The CDR3 DNA follows: TGTGCCAGCTCCCCTACGGGATCTAAGGGTTCACCCCTCCACTTT.

This clonotype was recorded many times. The chain is built from TRBV7-8 and TRBJ1-4; D not certain. V gave up 5 bases and J gave up 5 bases, with 12 bases separating them. Germline values: CDR1 SGHVS, CDR2 FQNEAQ. The CDR3 spans 14 residues. This chain's CDR3 is CASSALAMNEKLFF. The CDR3, as DNA: TGTGCCAGCAGCGCCCTTGCAATGAATGAAAAACTGTTTTTT.

This clonotype has just a few counts. V and J are TRBV18 and TRBJ1-4; 7 bases align to TRBD1. The CDR3 has 14 residues. V gave up 3 bases and J gave up 3 bases; unmatched junction bases: 1. Germline-derived CDR1 and CDR2 are KGHSH and LQKENI. CDR3 in DNA: TGTGCCAGCTCACCTGACAGGGCTAATGAAAAACTGTTTTTT. It yields the protein CASSPDRANEKLFF.